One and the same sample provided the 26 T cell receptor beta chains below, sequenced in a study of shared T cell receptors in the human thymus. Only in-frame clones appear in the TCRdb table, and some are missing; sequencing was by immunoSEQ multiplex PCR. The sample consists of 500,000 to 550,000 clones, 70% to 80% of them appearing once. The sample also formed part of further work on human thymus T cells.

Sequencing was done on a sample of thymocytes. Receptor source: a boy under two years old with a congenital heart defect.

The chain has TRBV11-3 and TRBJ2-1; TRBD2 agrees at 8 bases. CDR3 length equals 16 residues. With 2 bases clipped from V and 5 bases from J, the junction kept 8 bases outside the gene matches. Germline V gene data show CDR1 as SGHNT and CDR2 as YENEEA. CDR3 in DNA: TGTGCCAGCAGCTTAAGGCATGACGGGAGGGACAATGAGCAGTTCTTC. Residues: CASSLRHDGRDNEQFF.

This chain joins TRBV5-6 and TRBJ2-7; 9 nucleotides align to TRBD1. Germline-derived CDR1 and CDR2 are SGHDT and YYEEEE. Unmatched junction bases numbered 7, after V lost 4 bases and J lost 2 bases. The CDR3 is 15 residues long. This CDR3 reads CASSGRDRVTYEQYF. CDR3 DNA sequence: TGTGCCAGCAGCGGCCGGGACAGGGTGACCTACGAGCAGTACTTC.

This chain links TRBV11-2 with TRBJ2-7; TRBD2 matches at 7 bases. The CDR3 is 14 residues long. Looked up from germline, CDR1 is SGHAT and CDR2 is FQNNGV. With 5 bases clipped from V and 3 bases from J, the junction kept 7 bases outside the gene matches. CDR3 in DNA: TGTGCCAGCAGCCCTCGGGAGGACGGCTACGAGCAGTACTTC. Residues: CASSPREDGYEQYF.

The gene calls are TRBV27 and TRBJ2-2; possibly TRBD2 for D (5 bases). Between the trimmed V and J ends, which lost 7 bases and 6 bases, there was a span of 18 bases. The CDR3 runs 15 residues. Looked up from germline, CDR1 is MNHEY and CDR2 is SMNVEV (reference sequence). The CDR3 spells CASTLTGMWAGELFF. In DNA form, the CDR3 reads TGTGCCAGCACCCTAACGGGGATGTGGGCCGGGGAGCTGTTTTTT.

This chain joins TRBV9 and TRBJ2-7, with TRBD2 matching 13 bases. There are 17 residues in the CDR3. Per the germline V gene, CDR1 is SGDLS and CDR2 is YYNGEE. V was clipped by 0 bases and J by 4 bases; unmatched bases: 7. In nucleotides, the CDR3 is TGTGCCAGCAGCGTAGGAGCCGGGACTAGCGGGATATACGAGCAGTACTTC. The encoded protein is CASSVGAGTSGIYEQYF.

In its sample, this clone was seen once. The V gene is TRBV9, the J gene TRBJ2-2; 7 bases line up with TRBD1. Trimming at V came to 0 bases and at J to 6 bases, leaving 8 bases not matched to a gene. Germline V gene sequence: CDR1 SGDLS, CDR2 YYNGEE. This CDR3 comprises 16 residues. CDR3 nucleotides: TGTGCCAGCAGCGTAGGGGACGACAGGGCATCCGGGGAGCTGTTTTTT. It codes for CASSVGDDRASGELFF.

Here the CDR3 DNA reads TGTGCCAGCGCCCGGCGGCGGAGCAACACTGAAGCTTTCTTT. It translates to CASARRRSNTEAFF. The rearrangement joins TRBV5-4 to TRBJ1-1; no clear D gene. V was trimmed by 7 bases and J by 2 bases, leaving 15 bases between them. From germline, CDR1 is SGHNT and CDR2 YYREEE (reference sequence). CDR3 length equals 14 residues. Full variable domain (remainder filled in from reference TRBV5-4 and TRBJ1-1): ETGVTQSPTHLIKTRGQQVTLRCSSQSGHNTVSWYQQALGQGPQFIFQYYREEENGRGNFPPRFSGLQFPNYSSELNVNALELDDSALYLCASARRRSNTEAFFGQGTRLTVV.

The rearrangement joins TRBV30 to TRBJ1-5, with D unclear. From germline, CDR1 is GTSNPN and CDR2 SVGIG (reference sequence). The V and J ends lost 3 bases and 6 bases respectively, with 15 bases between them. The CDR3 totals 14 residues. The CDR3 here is CAWRGPREGQPQHF. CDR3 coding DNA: TGTGCCTGGAGGGGTCCCAGAGAGGGTCAGCCCCAGCATTTT.

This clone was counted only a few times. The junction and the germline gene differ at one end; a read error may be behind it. The CDR3 sequence is CASSPIASSEQYF. The CDR3 DNA sequence: TGTGCCAGCAGCCCGATAGCCTCCTCCGAGCAGTACTTC. The chain joins TRBV5-5 to TRBJ2-7; no clear D gene. This CDR3 has 13 residues. The germline gives CDR1 SGHKS, CDR2 YYEKEE (reference sequence). The whole variable domain, remainder taken from reference TRBV5-5 and TRBJ2-7, is DAGVTQSPTHLIKTRGQQVTLRCSPISGHKSVSWYQQVLGQGPQFIFQYYEKEERGRGNFPDRFSARQFPNYSSELNVNALLLGDSALYLCASSPIASSEQYFGPGTRLTVT.

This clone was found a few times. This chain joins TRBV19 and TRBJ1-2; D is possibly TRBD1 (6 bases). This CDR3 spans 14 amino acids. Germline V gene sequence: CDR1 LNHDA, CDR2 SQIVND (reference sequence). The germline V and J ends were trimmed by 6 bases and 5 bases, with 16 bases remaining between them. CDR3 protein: CASSVTGSPYGYTF. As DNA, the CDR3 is TGTGCCAGTAGCGTGACAGGATCCCCTTATGGCTACACCTTC. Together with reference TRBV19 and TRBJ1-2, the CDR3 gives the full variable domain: DGGITQSPKYLFRKEGQNVTLSCEQNLNHDAMYWYRQDPGQGLRLIYYSQIVNDFQKGDIAEGYSVSREKKESFPLTVTSAQKNPTAFYLCASSVTGSPYGYTFGSGTRLTVV.

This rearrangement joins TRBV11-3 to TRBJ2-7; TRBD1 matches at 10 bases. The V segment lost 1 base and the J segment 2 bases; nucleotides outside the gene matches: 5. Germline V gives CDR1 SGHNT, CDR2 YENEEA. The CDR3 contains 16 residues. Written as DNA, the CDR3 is TGTGCCAGCAGCTTAGTAGGGGACAGGGGAGCCTACGAGCAGTACTTC. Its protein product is CASSLVGDRGAYEQYF.

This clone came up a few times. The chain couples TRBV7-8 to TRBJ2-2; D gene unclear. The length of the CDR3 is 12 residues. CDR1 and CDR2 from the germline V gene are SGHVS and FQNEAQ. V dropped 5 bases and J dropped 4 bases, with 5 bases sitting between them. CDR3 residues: CASSPSTGELFF. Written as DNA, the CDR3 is TGTGCCAGCAGCCCCAGCACCGGGGAGCTGTTTTTT.

DNA of the CDR3: TGTGCCAGCAGCCCGGACTGTTACGAGCAGTACTTC. Protein sequence: CASSPDCYEQYF. This rearrangement joins TRBV5-4 to TRBJ2-7; tentative D call: TRBD2 (5 bases). This CDR3 is 12 amino acids long. The V end lost 4 bases, the J end lost 4 bases, and 9 bases lay between the germline ends. Germline values: CDR1 SGHNT, CDR2 YYREEE (reference sequence).

CDR3 DNA sequence: TGCAGCGCCACCGGGACAGGGGTGTTGTGGGAGCAGTACTTC. It codes for CSATGTGVLWEQYF. The chain is built from TRBV29-1 and TRBJ2-7; 10 bases map to TRBD1. This CDR3 comprises 14 residues. CDR1 and CDR2 from the germline V gene are SQVTM and ANQGSEA. V dropped 7 bases and J dropped 7; count of bases not matched to a gene: 13.

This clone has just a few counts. CDR3 sequence reads: CSGTSSGETDTQYF. The CDR3 bases are TGCAGCGGCACATCTAGCGGGGAAACAGATACGCAGTATTTT. J is TRBJ2-3 and V is TRBV29-1, with 9 bases identical to TRBD2. This CDR3 contains 14 residues. The germline V gene encodes CDR1 SQVTM and CDR2 ANQGSEA. After removal of 7 bases from V and 3 bases from J, the junction contained 8 bases not matched to a gene.

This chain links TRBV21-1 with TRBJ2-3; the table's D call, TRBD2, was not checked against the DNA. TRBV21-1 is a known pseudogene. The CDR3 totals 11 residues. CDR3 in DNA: TGTGCCAGCCCTAGCACAGATACGCAGTATTTT. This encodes CASPSTDTQYF.

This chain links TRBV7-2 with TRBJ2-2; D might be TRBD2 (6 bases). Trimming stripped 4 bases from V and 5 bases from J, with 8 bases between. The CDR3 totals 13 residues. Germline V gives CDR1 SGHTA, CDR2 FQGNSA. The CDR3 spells CASSSRGTGELFF. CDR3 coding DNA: TGTGCCAGCAGCTCCCGGGGGACCGGGGAGCTGTTTTTT.

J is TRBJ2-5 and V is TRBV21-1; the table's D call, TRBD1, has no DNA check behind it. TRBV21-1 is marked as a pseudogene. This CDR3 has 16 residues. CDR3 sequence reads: CASSFIVRTGGETQYF. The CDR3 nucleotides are TGTGCCAGCAGCTTTATCGTTCGGACAGGGGGGGAGACCCAGTACTTC.

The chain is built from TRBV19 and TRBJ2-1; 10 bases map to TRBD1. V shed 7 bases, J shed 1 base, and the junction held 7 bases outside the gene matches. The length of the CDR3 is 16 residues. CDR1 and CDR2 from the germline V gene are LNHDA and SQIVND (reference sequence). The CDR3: CASIGWGQGSYNEQFF. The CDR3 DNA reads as TGTGCCAGTATTGGCTGGGGACAGGGGTCCTACAATGAGCAGTTCTTC.

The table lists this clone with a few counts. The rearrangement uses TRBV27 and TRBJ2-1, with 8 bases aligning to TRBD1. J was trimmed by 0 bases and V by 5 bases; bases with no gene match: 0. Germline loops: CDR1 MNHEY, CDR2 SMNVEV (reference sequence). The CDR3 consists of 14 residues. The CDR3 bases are TGTGCCAGCAGTACAGGGGGCTCCTACAATGAGCAGTTCTTC. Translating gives CASSTGGSYNEQFF.

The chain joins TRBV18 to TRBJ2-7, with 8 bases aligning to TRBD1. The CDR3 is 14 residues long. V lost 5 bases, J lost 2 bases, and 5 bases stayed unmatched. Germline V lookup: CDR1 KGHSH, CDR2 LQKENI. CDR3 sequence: CASSRQGLTYEQYF. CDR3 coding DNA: TGTGCCAGCTCAAGACAGGGGCTGACCTACGAGCAGTACTTC.

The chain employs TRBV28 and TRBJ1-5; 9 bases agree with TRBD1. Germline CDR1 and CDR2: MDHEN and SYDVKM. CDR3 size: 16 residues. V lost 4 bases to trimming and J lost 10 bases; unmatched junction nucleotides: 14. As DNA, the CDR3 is TGTGCCAGCAGTTCGAAGACAGGGGGGACATATTATCCCCAGCATTTT. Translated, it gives CASSSKTGGTYYPQHF.

CDR3 DNA: TGTGCCTGGGCCGGGACTAGCGACTACAATGAGCAGTTCTTC. Residues: CAWAGTSDYNEQFF. The rearrangement links TRBV30 to TRBJ2-1, with 10 bases lining up with TRBD2. J was trimmed by 3 bases and V by 5 bases; bases with no gene match: 4. This CDR3 is built from 14 residues. Germline values: CDR1 GTSNPN, CDR2 SVGIG (reference sequence).

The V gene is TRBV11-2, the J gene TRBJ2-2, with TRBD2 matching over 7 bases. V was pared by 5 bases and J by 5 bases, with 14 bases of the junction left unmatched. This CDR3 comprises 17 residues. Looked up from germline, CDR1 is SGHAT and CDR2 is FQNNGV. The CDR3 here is CASSAGRTTQLTGELFF. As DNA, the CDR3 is TGTGCCAGCAGCGCCGGGAGGACCACCCAGCTGACCGGGGAGCTGTTTTTT.

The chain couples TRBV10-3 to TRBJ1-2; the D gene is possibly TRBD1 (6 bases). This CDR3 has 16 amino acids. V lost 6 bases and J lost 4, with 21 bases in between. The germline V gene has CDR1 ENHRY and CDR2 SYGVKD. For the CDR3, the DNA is TGTGCCATCAGAAACGCCCGGACAGAGAATGGCTATGGCTACACCTTC. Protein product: CAIRNARTENGYGYTF.

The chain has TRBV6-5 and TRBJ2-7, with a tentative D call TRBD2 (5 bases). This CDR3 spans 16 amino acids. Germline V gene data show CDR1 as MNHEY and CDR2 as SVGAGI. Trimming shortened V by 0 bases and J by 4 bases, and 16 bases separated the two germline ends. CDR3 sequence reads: CASSYSRPPGIYEQYF. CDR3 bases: TGTGCCAGCAGTTACTCTCGGCCCCCGGGAATTTACGAGCAGTACTTC.